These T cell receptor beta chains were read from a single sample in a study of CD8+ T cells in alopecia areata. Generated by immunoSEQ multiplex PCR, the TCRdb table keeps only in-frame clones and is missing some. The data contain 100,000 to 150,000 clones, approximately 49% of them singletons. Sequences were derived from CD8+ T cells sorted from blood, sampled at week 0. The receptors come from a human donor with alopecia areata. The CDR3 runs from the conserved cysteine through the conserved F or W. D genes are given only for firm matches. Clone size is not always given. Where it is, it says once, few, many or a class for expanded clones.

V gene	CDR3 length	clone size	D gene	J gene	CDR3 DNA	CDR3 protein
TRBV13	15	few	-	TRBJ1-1	TGTGCCAGCAGCTTATACCAGGCCCCGAGGACTGAAGCTTTCTTT	CASSLYQAPRTEAFF
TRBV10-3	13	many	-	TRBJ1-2	TGTGCCATCAGTGAGGAGGACAGTGGCGGCTACACCTTC	CAISEEDSGGYTF
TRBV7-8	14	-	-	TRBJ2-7	TGTGCCAGCAGCTTGGACCCAAGCTCCTACGAGCAGTACTTC	CASSLDPSSYEQYF
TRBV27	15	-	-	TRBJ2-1	TGTGCCAGCAGTTTATGGCCGATGTCCTACAATGAGCAGTTCTTC	CASSLWPMSYNEQFF
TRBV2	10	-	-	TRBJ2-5	TGTGCCAGCCTGCTGGAGACCCAGTACTTC	CASLLETQYF
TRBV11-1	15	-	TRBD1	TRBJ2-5	TGTGCCAGCAGCTTATTTGGGACAGGCGAAGAGACCCAGTACTTC	CASSLFGTGEETQYF
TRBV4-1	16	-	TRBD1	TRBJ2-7	TGCGCCAGCAGCCAAGTTGGGACAGGGACCGACTACGAGCAGTACTTC	CASSQVGTGTDYEQYF
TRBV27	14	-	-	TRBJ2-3	TGTGCCAGCAGTTCCTTTACGGGCACAGATACGCAGTATTTT	CASSSFTGTDTQYF
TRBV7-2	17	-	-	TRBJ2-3	TGTGCCAGCAGCCCAGAGAGGTCCAAACCAGCCTCAGATACGCAGTATTTT	CASSPERSKPASDTQYF
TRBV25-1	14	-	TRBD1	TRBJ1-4	TGTGCCAGCAGTCCGGGACAGGGAAACGAAAAACTGTTTTTT	CASSPGQGNEKLFF
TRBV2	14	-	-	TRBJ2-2	TGTGCCAGCAGGGTCTGGCGTAGGACCGGGGAGCTGTTTTTT	CASRVWRRTGELFF
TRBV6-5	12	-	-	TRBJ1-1	TGTGCCAGCAGTCCCAGCGAAGGGGAAGCTTTCTTT	CASSPSEGEAFF
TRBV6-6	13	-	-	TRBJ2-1	TGTGCCAGCAGTTATTGGGGGCAGGATGAGCAGTTCTTC	CASSYWGQDEQFF
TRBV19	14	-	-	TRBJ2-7	TGTGCCAGTAGTGTTCGGGACTGGGCTCACGAGCAGTACTTC	CASSVRDWAHEQYF